Listed below are T cell receptor beta chains from one sample, sequenced in a study of T cell repertoires in cytomegalovirus infection. TCRdb independently ran MiXCR on the reads; one entry per CDR3 protein. The sample consists of fewer than 85,000 distinct CDR3 sequences, more than 40% of them appearing once. Their target antigens are unknown. This specimen was CD8+ T cells from cultured PBMCs, taken from culture after CMV antigen stimulation. These receptors originate from a human donor in good health (CMV status not recorded). Some clones in this sample may be carry-over from other donors' samples. Both conserved end residues are part of each CDR3. The order of the fields is J gene, clone size, V gene, D gene, CDR3 protein, CDR3 DNA. A D gene is named only where the DNA matches it firmly. Only some rows state a clone size, as once, few, many or a class for expanded clones.

TRBJ1-1	.	TRBV9	.	CASSVVGGGAEAFF	TGTGCCAGCAGCGTAGTCGGCGGGGGAGCCGAAGCTTTCTTT
TRBJ2-7	.	TRBV27	.	CASSLQGTYEQYF	TGTGCCAGCAGTTTACAGGGGACCTACGAGCAGTACTTC
TRBJ2-5	.	TRBV4-2	.	CASSQERGAHQETQYF	TGTGCCAGCAGCCAAGAGAGGGGGGCACACCAAGAGACCCAGTACTTC
TRBJ2-3	few	TRBV7-2	.	CASSLRLGASTDTQYF	TGTGCCAGCAGCTTAAGGTTGGGGGCCTCCACAGATACGCAGTATTTT
TRBJ1-1	.	TRBV9	.	CASSVVSAGEAFF	TGTGCCAGCAGCGTAGTGTCGGCCGGGGAAGCTTTCTTT
TRBJ2-4	.	TRBV7-8	.	CASNPRGVENIQYF	TGTGCCAGCAACCCTAGGGGGGTCGAAAACATTCAGTACTTC
TRBJ1-4	.	TRBV11-2	.	CASSLRRATNEKLFF	TGTGCCAGCAGCTTAAGGCGAGCAACTAATGAAAAACTGTTTTTT
TRBJ2-5	.	TRBV15	.	CATSRGQITGRGETQYF	TGTGCCACCAGCAGAGGTCAGATCACAGGGAGAGGGGAGACCCAGTACTTC
TRBJ1-1	few	TRBV12-3/TRBV12-4	.	CASSLAGMDTEAFF	TGTGCCAGCAGTTTAGCGGGTATGGACACTGAAGCTTTCTTT
TRBJ2-3	.	TRBV4-1	TRBD2	CASSRGLARADTQYF	TGCGCCAGCAGCCGCGGACTAGCGAGGGCAGATACGCAGTATTTT
TRBJ1-1	.	TRBV12-3/TRBV12-4	.	CASSFRDTGRGTEAFF	TGTGCCAGCAGTTTCCGGGACACCGGACGGGGCACTGAAGCTTTCTTT
TRBJ1-1	few	TRBV7-8	TRBD1	CASSLVRGTGGSGAFF	TGTGCCAGCAGCTTAGTTCGGGGGACAGGTGGCAGCGGAGCTTTCTTT
TRBJ2-1	few	TRBV7-8	TRBD2	CASSLGGGRANEQFF	TGTGCCAGCAGCTTAGGGGGCGGGAGGGCCAATGAGCAGTTCTTC
TRBJ2-7	.	TRBV12-3/TRBV12-4	.	CASSFGNYEQYF	TGTGCCAGCAGTTTCGGTAACTACGAGCAGTACTTC
TRBJ2-7	few	TRBV6-5	TRBD2	CASSYAGVHYEQYF	TGTGCCAGCAGTTATGCGGGAGTCCATTACGAGCAGTACTTC
TRBJ2-2	.	TRBV5-6	TRBD2	CASSFGTSEAGELFF	TGTGCCAGCAGCTTCGGGACTAGCGAAGCCGGGGAGCTGTTTTTT
TRBJ2-7	.	TRBV30	.	CAWSVVRAGEQYF	TGTGCCTGGAGTGTAGTAAGGGCGGGAGAGCAGTACTTC
TRBJ1-3	.	TRBV4-2	.	CASSQQGFGNTIYF	TGTGCCAGCAGCCAACAGGGGTTTGGAAACACCATATATTTT
TRBJ2-5	.	TRBV27	.	CASSTGLGGQETQYF	TGTGCCAGCAGTACCGGACTAGGGGGGCAAGAGACCCAGTACTTC
TRBJ2-7	few	TRBV7-6	.	CASSVSGWAGAYEQYF	TGTGCCAGCAGTGTATCCGGGTGGGCAGGGGCCTACGAGCAGTACTTC
TRBJ1-2	.	TRBV7-6	.	CASSLGTANNYGYTF	TGTGCCAGCAGCTTAGGAACAGCTAACAACTATGGCTACACCTTC
TRBJ2-2	.	TRBV29-1	TRBD2	CSVWGLAGGTGELFF	TGCAGCGTTTGGGGGCTAGCGGGGGGCACCGGGGAGCTGTTTTTT
TRBJ2-7	.	TRBV11-1	TRBD2	CASSLVAGPKRGDYYEQYF	TGTGCCAGCAGCTTAGTCGCGGGTCCCAAGCGGGGAGATTACTACGAGCAGTACTTC
TRBJ2-7	.	TRBV20-1	.	CSALTRETSYEQYF	TGCAGTGCTTTGACTAGGGAAACCTCCTACGAGCAGTACTTC
TRBJ2-7	.	TRBV7-2	TRBD2	CASSENIAGEQYF	TGTGCCAGCAGCGAAAACATAGCGGGCGAGCAGTACTTC
TRBJ2-7	few	TRBV7-3	.	CASSLIHPPYEQYF	TGTGCCAGCAGCTTAATCCATCCACCCTACGAGCAGTACTTC
TRBJ2-1	.	TRBV7-6	TRBD2	CASSTGGGSYNEQFF	TGTGCCAGCAGCACCGGGGGGGGCTCCTACAATGAGCAGTTCTTC
TRBJ2-1	.	TRBV7-3	.	CASSPTRAGGGSYNEQFF	TGTGCCAGCAGCCCCACGCGGGCAGGAGGTGGCTCCTACAATGAGCAGTTCTTC
TRBJ1-1	.	TRBV12-3/TRBV12-4	.	CASSPGEGNTEAFF	TGTGCCAGCAGTCCCGGGGAGGGGAACACTGAAGCTTTCTTT
TRBJ1-2	.	TRBV5-6	.	CASSSGGGVYGYTF	TGTGCCAGCAGCTCGGGGGGGGGCGTCTATGGCTACACCTTC
TRBJ2-7	.	TRBV28	.	CASSSLAVLSYEQYF	TGTGCCAGCAGTTCCCTGGCCGTCCTCTCCTACGAGCAGTACTTC